This TCR beta chain emerged from a study of shared clonotypes between healthy human individuals. Study results and limitations: Generation of non-shared clonotypes was less probable than generation of clonotypes shared by all four donors.

Positively selected for CCR7, the CD45RO-negative cells used as naive CD8 cells excluded terminally differentiated effector memory CD45RA+ cells. The CDR3 runs to 12 residues. The germline gives CDR1 SGHNT, CDR2 YYREEE (reference sequence). Trimming cost V 9 bases and J 7 bases; bases outside gene matches: 7. As for this clone: Its matching antigen is unknown.

Generated by immunoSEQ multiplex PCR, the TCRdb table keeps only in-frame clones and is missing some. Of hundreds of thousands of clones in the sample, roughly 96% were seen once. The specimen was naive CD8+ T cells sorted from blood. This receptor was taken from a man aged 25-45 years in good health. The chain uses TRBV5-4 and TRBJ2-1; 7 bases align to TRBD1. In DNA, the CDR3 is TGTGCCACCAGGACAGGCTTTAATGAGCAGTTCTTC. Translated: CATRTGFNEQFF.